A single sample gave rise to the 26 T cell receptor beta chains below, sequenced in a study of chronic HIV infection and antiretroviral therapy. TCRdb redid the calling of the 5' RACE reads with MiXCR, one entry per CDR3 protein. The data show roughly 50,000 distinct CDR3 sequences, approximately 19% seen once. The sample comprised peripheral blood. The receptors come from an adult who had HIV and had not received antiretroviral therapy, or was an uninfected healthy control (not recorded which).

This sequence joins TRBV2 and TRBJ2-3; TRBD1 is a possible D gene (6 bases). The germline V gene has CDR1 SNHLY and CDR2 FYNNEI. V lost 5 bases and J lost 6, with 12 bases in between. The CDR3 has 13 amino acids. CDR3 nucleotide sequence: TGTGCCAGCAGTTCGTATAGGGGGGATACGCAGTATTTT. As protein: CASSSYRGDTQYF.

In the case of this clonotype: Just one base apart from a much larger clone, this may be a read error. Likely a read error: the CDR3 ends without its conserved phenylalanine or tryptophan. This chain connects TRBV28 to TRBJ2-6; possible D gene TRBD1, 6 bases. The CDR3 spans 16 residues. Trimming removed 6 bases from V and 0 bases from J, with 12 bases in between. CDR1 and CDR2 (germline): MDHEN, SYDVKM. The CDR3 loop is CASRVTGGSGANVLTS. The CDR3 nucleotides read TGTGCCAGCAGGGTGACAGGTGGCTCTGGGGCCAACGTCCTGACTTCC.

The J gene is TRBJ1-1, the V gene TRBV12-3 or TRBV12-4; no definite D call. V lost 2 bases to trimming and J lost 1 base, with 5 bases between them. The length of the CDR3 is 13 residues. The CDR3 sequence is CASSLMGNTEAFF. The CDR3 nucleotides read TGTGCCAGCAGTTTAATGGGGAACACTGAAGCTTTCTTT.

This clonotype has more than one count but fewer than ten. The chain uses TRBV7-2 and TRBJ1-1, with D possibly TRBD1 on 6 matching bases. The CDR3 sequence is 15 residues long. Germline CDR1 and CDR2: SGHTA and FQGNSA. Trimming cost V 2 bases and J 6 bases, with 16 bases left between them. The CDR3 bases are TGTGCCAGCAGCTTACGGGGCAGGGGAACCCCTGAAGCTTTCTTT. It specifies CASSLRGRGTPEAFF. Full variable domain (outside the CDR3, taken from reference TRBV7-2 and TRBJ1-1): GAGVSQSPSNKVTEKGKDVELRCDPISGHTALYWYRQSLGQGLEFLIYFQGNSAPDKSGLPSDRFSAERTGGSVSTLTIQRTQQEDSAVYLCASSLRGRGTPEAFFGQGTRLTVV.

The table lists this clonotype with a few counts. V gene TRBV13 combines with J gene TRBJ2-7, with 8 bases identical to TRBD2. The CDR3 contains 14 residues. The ends lost 5 bases at V and 5 bases at J; junction bases unmatched: 8. From germline, CDR1 is PRHDT and CDR2 FYEKMQ (reference sequence). The CDR3 loop is CASSPAGEVNEQYF. The CDR3 DNA reads as TGTGCCAGCAGCCCAGCGGGAGAAGTAAACGAGCAGTACTTC.

This chain joins TRBV23-1 and TRBJ2-5; the match to TRBD1 covers 9 bases. TRBV23-1 carries the ORF label, with uncertain function. V gave up 4 bases and J gave up 4 bases; unmatched junction bases: 10. The CDR3 is made up of 16 amino acids. CDR3 nucleotide sequence: TGCGCCAGCAGTCTCGGGGACAGGGTGGAAGGAGAGACCCAGTACTTC. Protein sequence: CASSLGDRVEGETQYF.

The chain is built from TRBV5-6 and TRBJ1-1; D is undetermined. The germline V and J ends were trimmed by 4 bases and 6 bases, with 10 bases remaining between them. From germline, CDR1 is SGHDT and CDR2 YYEEEE. The CDR3 runs 12 residues. The CDR3 spells CASSPWEAEAFF. In nucleotides, the CDR3 is TGTGCCAGCAGCCCCTGGGAGGCTGAAGCTTTCTTT.

The V gene is TRBV5-4, the J gene TRBJ2-2, with 9 bases fitting TRBD1. The CDR3 covers 16 residues. Germline V gene sequence: CDR1 SGHNT, CDR2 YYREEE (reference sequence). V was pared by 4 bases and J by 4 bases, with 8 bases of the junction left unmatched. CDR3 amino acids: CASSPPGQGGTGELFF. CDR3 coding DNA: TGTGCCAGCAGCCCGCCGGGACAGGGAGGCACCGGGGAGCTGTTTTTT.

This clonotype was observed a few times. V is TRBV10-1 and J is TRBJ2-5; the D gene is possibly TRBD2 (5 bases). V was cut by 3 bases and J by 1 base, with 9 bases left in between. Germline V gene lookup returns CDR1 WNHNN and CDR2 SYGVQD (reference sequence). The CDR3 length is 14 residues. In nucleotides, the CDR3 is TGCGCCAGCAGTGATACCCGGGGCCAAGAGACCCAGTACTTC. It codes for CASSDTRGQETQYF.

The rearrangement joins TRBV28 to TRBJ2-7; unclear D gene. The length of the CDR3 is 12 residues. Germline CDR1 MDHEN, CDR2 SYDVKM. Trimming removed 1 base at V and 4 bases at J, with 5 bases between. The CDR3 bases are TGTGCCAGCAGTTTATTTGGGTACGAGCAGTACTTC. Translated: CASSLFGYEQYF.

The chain has TRBV3-1 and TRBJ2-1, with D unclear. Germline CDR1 LGHDT, CDR2 YNNKEL (reference sequence). The CDR3 spans 12 residues. The germline V and J ends were trimmed by 6 bases and 5 bases, with 8 bases remaining between them. Here the CDR3 DNA reads TGTGCCAGCAGTCGGACCGACAATGAGCAGTTCTTC. This codes for CASSRTDNEQFF.

The chain couples TRBV20-1 to TRBJ1-2; possible D gene TRBD1, 6 bases. The germline gives CDR1 DFQATT, CDR2 SNEGSKA (reference sequence). CDR3 length: 15 amino acids. Between the trimmed V and J ends, which lost 0 bases and 4 bases, there was a span of 15 bases. CDR3 nucleotide sequence: TGCAGTGCTAGAGATCCCCAACAGGGCAGCTATGGCTACACCTTC. Its translation: CSARDPQQGSYGYTF.

V is TRBV4-1 and J is TRBJ2-3; 11 bases are shared with TRBD2. CDR3 size: 16 residues. After removal of 3 bases from V and 1 base from J, the junction contained 3 bases not matched to a gene. CDR1 and CDR2 from the germline V gene are MGHRA and YSYEKL. The CDR3 sequence is CASSQAGLAGTDTQYF. The CDR3 DNA follows: TGCGCCAGCAGCCAGGCGGGACTAGCGGGCACAGATACGCAGTATTTT.

The chain links TRBV29-1 to TRBJ2-1, with 7 bases that match TRBD1. This CDR3 region has 13 residues. Germline CDR1 reads SQVTM; CDR2 reads ANQGSEA. Trimming cost V 4 bases and J 7 bases; bases outside gene matches: 7. The CDR3 here is CSVGGTARNEQFF. The CDR3 bases are TGCAGCGTTGGTGGGACAGCGAGAAATGAGCAGTTCTTC.

This chain connects TRBV29-1 to TRBJ2-3; D uncertain. The CDR3 runs 12 residues. V was cut by 8 bases and J by 0 bases, with 9 bases left in between. The V gene's germline CDR1 is SQVTM and CDR2 ANQGSEA. CDR3 loop: CSPMDSTDTQYF. In DNA form, the CDR3 reads TGCAGCCCGATGGACAGCACAGATACGCAGTATTTT.

This clonotype was counted only a few times. The chain recombines TRBV29-1 with TRBJ2-2; the D gene is possibly TRBD1 (5 bases). Germline V gene lookup returns CDR1 SQVTM and CDR2 ANQGSEA. This CDR3 has 14 residues. Trimming removed 6 bases from V and 7 bases from J, with 18 bases in between. CDR3 nucleotides: TGCAGCGTGGGTGGGGTCCAGGGCGTCGGGGAGCTGTTTTTT. Translating it yields CSVGGVQGVGELFF.

This clonotype was picked up a small number of times. The gene calls are TRBV27 and TRBJ2-1; the match to TRBD1 covers 7 bases. Looked up from germline, CDR1 is MNHEY and CDR2 is SMNVEV (reference sequence). Trimming at V came to 4 bases and at J to 3 bases, leaving 12 bases not matched to a gene. The CDR3 is 17 amino acids. The CDR3 coding sequence is TGTGCCAGCAGTTCTACAGGGGCCGCCATTTTCTACAATGAGCAGTTCTTC. As protein: CASSSTGAAIFYNEQFF.

This clonotype came up a few times. This chain uses TRBV29-1 with TRBJ2-4; D is undetermined. This CDR3 region has 12 residues. Germline V lookup: CDR1 SQVTM, CDR2 ANQGSEA. The V and J ends lost 1 base and 4 bases respectively, with 5 bases between them. The CDR3 loop is CSVEGVKNIQYF. The CDR3 nucleotides read TGCAGCGTTGAAGGGGTAAAAAACATTCAGTACTTC.

This clonotype has a handful of counts. CDR3 DNA sequence: TGCAGCGTTGGGACACCGACCCAAGAGACCCAGTACTTC. Translating it yields CSVGTPTQETQYF. The V and J genes are TRBV29-1 and TRBJ2-5, with D perhaps matching TRBD1 (5 bases). This CDR3 is 13 amino acids long. V gave up 4 bases and J gave up 1 base, with 10 bases separating them. From germline, CDR1 is SQVTM and CDR2 ANQGSEA. Full variable domain (remainder filled in from reference TRBV29-1 and TRBJ2-5): SAVISQKPSRDICQRGTSLTIQCQVDSQVTMMFWYRQQPGQSLTLIATANQGSEATYESGFVIDKFPISRPNLTFSTLTVSNMSPEDSSIYLCSVGTPTQETQYFGPGTRLLVL.

This chain joins TRBV12-3 or TRBV12-4 and TRBJ1-1; 7 positions agree with TRBD1. CDR3 size: 16 residues. Unmatched junction bases numbered 13, after V lost 6 bases and J lost 3 bases. Here the CDR3 reads CASSVRQGVQDTEAFF. The CDR3 coding sequence is TGTGCCAGCAGCGTCCGACAGGGCGTTCAAGACACTGAAGCTTTCTTT.

The chain carries TRBV5-4 and TRBJ1-2, with D hard to call. Germline lookup yields CDR1 SGHNT and CDR2 YYREEE (reference sequence). Trimming removed 0 bases at V and 4 bases at J, with 13 bases between. The CDR3 covers 15 residues. The CDR3 spells CASSLASVTVYGYTF. The DNA of the CDR3 is TGTGCCAGCAGCTTGGCCTCTGTGACGGTCTATGGCTACACCTTC.

The V call is TRBV21-1, the J call TRBJ1-1. TRBV21-1 is tagged as a pseudogene. There are 13 residues in the CDR3. CDR3 sequence: CASPSRRDTEAFF. The DNA for the CDR3 is TGTGCCAGCCCAAGCAGGCGTGACACTGAAGCTTTCTTT.

This clonotype was recorded a few times. The V gene is TRBV6-5, the J gene TRBJ1-1; 7 bases are shared with TRBD1. Germline V gives CDR1 MNHEY, CDR2 SVGAGI. CDR3 length: 14 residues. V was pared by 6 bases and J by 3 bases, with 7 bases of the junction left unmatched. In DNA form, the CDR3 reads TGTGCCAGCAGAAGGGACAGCTCCCACACTGAAGCTTTCTTT. This encodes CASRRDSSHTEAFF.

This clonotype appeared a few times. This chain joins TRBV7-9 and TRBJ2-1; possible D gene TRBD1, 5 bases. Trimming took 5 bases from V and 0 from J, leaving 11 bases between them. The germline V gene has CDR1 SEHNR and CDR2 FQNEAQ (reference sequence). CDR3 length: 15 residues. Here the CDR3 DNA reads TGTGCCAGCAGCCCCCCTGGGGCCTCCTACAATGAGCAGTTCTTC. It codes for CASSPPGASYNEQFF.

The chain links TRBV5-6 to TRBJ2-7; D may be TRBD2 (5 bases). This CDR3 has 13 residues. Germline CDR1 is SGHDT and CDR2 is YYEEEE. V was shortened by 5 bases and J by 2 bases, with 11 bases between the two germline ends. Written as DNA, the CDR3 is TGTGCCAGCAGGTCGGGGTCGACCTACGAGCAGTACTTC. It encodes CASRSGSTYEQYF.

This clonotype was observed a handful of times. The chain is built from TRBV25-1 and TRBJ2-1, with D unclear. Germline V lookup: CDR1 MGHDK, CDR2 SYGVNS. The CDR3 covers 11 residues. V gave up 4 bases and J gave up 6 bases, with 4 bases separating them. For the CDR3, the DNA is TGTGCCAGCAGTGTGGTCAATGAGCAGTTCTTC. As protein: CASSVVNEQFF.